A selection of T cell receptor beta chains follows, all from one sample in a study of T cell changes during pregnancy in multiple sclerosis. Assay used: immunoSEQ multiplex PCR; TCRdb lists only in-frame clones, some missing. Of around 57,000 clones in the sample, 91% were seen once. This specimen was peripheral blood, taken in the third trimester of pregnancy. The origin of the receptors is a female donor in good health, enrolled as a control in a pregnancy study. Both conserved end residues are part of each CDR3. The D gene is left open where the match is weak. The size of a clone is reported for some rows only, either as once, few or many, or as a class for expanded clones.

j_call	d_call	clone_size	v_call	cdr3_nt	cdr3_aa
TRBJ2-7	TRBD1	-	TRBV19	TGTGCCAGTAGTACATCGGACAGGGGCCGCGAGCAGTACTTC	CASSTSDRGREQYF
TRBJ2-7	TRBD1	-	TRBV2	TGTGCCAGCAGTTCGGGGACAGGGGGCTACGAGCAGTACTTC	CASSSGTGGYEQYF
TRBJ1-1	TRBD1	-	TRBV4-2	TGTGCCAGCAGCCTCGGGACAGGGAGAGACACTGAAGCTTTCTTT	CASSLGTGRDTEAFF
TRBJ2-2	TRBD2	-	TRBV11-2	TGTGCCAGCAGCTTAGCTTTCGGGACTAGCAACACCGGGGAGCTGTTTTTT	CASSLAFGTSNTGELFF
TRBJ2-7	TRBD1	-	TRBV7-2	TGTGCCAGCAGCTTAGTTGGACAGGGGCTGGACGAGCAGTACTTC	CASSLVGQGLDEQYF
TRBJ2-5	-	-	TRBV28	TGTGCCAGCAGGATTGGCGGTAGGAAGGAGACCCAGTACTTC	CASRIGGRKETQYF
TRBJ1-5	-	-	TRBV7-9	TGTGCCAGCAGCTTAGGGCCGGGATTCAATCAGCCCCAGCATTTT	CASSLGPGFNQPQHF
TRBJ1-1	-	-	TRBV27	TGTGCCAGCAGTCGAGGGCCCCAGGGGAGTGAAGCTTTCTTT	CASSRGPQGSEAFF
TRBJ2-1	-	-	TRBV5-1	TGCGCCAGCAGTTATAGCTACGGAAGTGTGGGGTTCTTC	CASSYSYGSVGFF
TRBJ2-3	TRBD1	-	TRBV7-8	TGTGCCAGCAGCCCCACACCTCCCAGGGGGCCAGATACGCAGTATTTT	CASSPTPPRGPDTQYF
TRBJ2-2	-	-	TRBV5-6	TGTGCCAGCAGCTTGGGACAGGTGGAAACCGGGGAGCTGTTTTTT	CASSLGQVETGELFF
TRBJ2-7	-	once	TRBV11-2	TGTGCCAGCAGCACGCGACAGGTTGCCTACGAGCAGTACTTC	CASSTRQVAYEQYF
TRBJ2-1	TRBD2	-	TRBV2	TGTGCCAGCACCCTGACTAGCGGGAGAGATGAGCAGTTCTTC	CASTLTSGRDEQFF
TRBJ2-5	TRBD1	-	TRBV5-4	TGTGCCAGCAGCATGACAGGGTATGGAGAGACCCAGTACTTC	CASSMTGYGETQYF
TRBJ2-1	TRBD2	-	TRBV5-1	TGCGCCAGCAGCTCTGTGGGGGGCGGGAGGGCCGGCTACAATGAGCAGTTCTTC	CASSSVGGGRAGYNEQFF
TRBJ1-2	-	-	TRBV5-6	TGTGCCAGCAGCTCCCGGGAGGGCTTGGGCAACTATGGCTACACCTTC	CASSSREGLGNYGYTF
TRBJ2-7	-	-	TRBV19	TGTGCCAGTAGTATGGGGCCAGCCTACGAGCAGTACTTC	CASSMGPAYEQYF
TRBJ2-1	TRBD1	-	TRBV5-1	TGCGCCAGCAGCTTGGGGGACAGAAACAATGAGCAGTTCTTC	CASSLGDRNNEQFF
TRBJ2-3	-	-	TRBV5-6	TGTGCCAGCGAGGAGTGGATCCCAGCGGCTCAATTGTCTGATACGCAGTATTTT	CASEEWIPAAQLSDTQYF
TRBJ2-5	TRBD2	-	TRBV2	TGTGCCAGCAGATCACTAGCGGGAGTAGGGACCCAGTACTTC	CASRSLAGVGTQYF
TRBJ1-2	TRBD1	-	TRBV20-1	TGCAGTGCTAGGGGGACAGATGGCTACACCTTC	CSARGTDGYTF
TRBJ2-1	-	-	TRBV21-1	TGTGCCAGCAGCAGGATGGAGACAGGGGTCTACAATGAGCAGTTCTTC	CASSRMETGVYNEQFF
TRBJ2-7	-	-	TRBV27	TGTGCCAGCAGTTTCACGGGACAATACGAGCAGTACTTC	CASSFTGQYEQYF
TRBJ2-7	TRBD2	once	TRBV28	TGTGCCAGCATTGGTCCCATTCAAGGGAGGGGAAGCTACGAGCAGTACTTC	CASIGPIQGRGSYEQYF